Only a few counts were recorded for the clone carrying this T cell receptor (beta chain). Other DNA sequences in the sample encode the same CDR3. The CDR3 runs 16 residues. V lost 0 bases and J lost 5, with 14 bases in between. From germline, CDR1 is SGHRS and CDR2 YFSETQ. CD4+ cells underwent separation, giving CD45RA+ naive and CD45RA-negative memory subsets. The sample originates from a study of shared clonotypes between healthy human individuals. Assay: immunoSEQ multiplex PCR; the TCRdb copy retains only in-frame clones and omits some. The data show millions of clones, 85% to 95% seen once. This clonotype originated in a young man in good health. The specimen was naive CD4+ T cells sorted from blood. Subset here: CD45RA+ positively selected. The genes are TRBV5-1 and TRBJ2-2; tentative D call: TRBD1 (5 bases). CDR3 sequence (DNA): TGCGCCAGCAGCTTGGGGCAGCGACAGATAACCGGGGAGCTGTTTTTT. Translation gives CASSLGQRQITGELFF.